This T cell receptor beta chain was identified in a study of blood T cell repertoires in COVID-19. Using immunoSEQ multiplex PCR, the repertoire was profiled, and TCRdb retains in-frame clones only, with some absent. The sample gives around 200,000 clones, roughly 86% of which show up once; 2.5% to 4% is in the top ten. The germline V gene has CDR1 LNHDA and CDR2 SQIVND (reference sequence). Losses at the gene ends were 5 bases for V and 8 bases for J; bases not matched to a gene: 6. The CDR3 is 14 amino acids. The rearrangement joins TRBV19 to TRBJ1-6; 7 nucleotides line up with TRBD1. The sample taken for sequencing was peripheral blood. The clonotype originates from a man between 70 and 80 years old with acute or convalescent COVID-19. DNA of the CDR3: TGTGCCAGTAGTCCGGGTGGACAGGATTCACCCCTCCACTTT. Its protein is CASSPGGQDSPLHF.